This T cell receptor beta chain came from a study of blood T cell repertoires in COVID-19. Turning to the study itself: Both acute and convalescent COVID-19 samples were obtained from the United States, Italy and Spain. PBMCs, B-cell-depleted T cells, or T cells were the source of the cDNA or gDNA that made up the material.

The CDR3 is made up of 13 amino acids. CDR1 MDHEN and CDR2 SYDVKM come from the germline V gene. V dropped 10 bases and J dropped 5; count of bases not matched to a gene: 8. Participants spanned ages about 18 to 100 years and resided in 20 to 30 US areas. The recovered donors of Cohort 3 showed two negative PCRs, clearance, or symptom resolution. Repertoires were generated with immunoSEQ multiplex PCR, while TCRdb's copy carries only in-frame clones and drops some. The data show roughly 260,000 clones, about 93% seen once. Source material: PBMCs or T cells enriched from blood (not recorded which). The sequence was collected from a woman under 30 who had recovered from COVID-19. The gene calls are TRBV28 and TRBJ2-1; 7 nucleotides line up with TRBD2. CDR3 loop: CATLGTINNEQFF. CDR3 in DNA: TGTGCCACCTTAGGGACTATCAACAATGAGCAGTTCTTC.